This T cell receptor (beta chain) was identified in a study of cytomegalovirus exposure and HLA in healthy donors. Libraries were prepared by immunoSEQ multiplex PCR; TCRdb keeps only in-frame clonotypes and omits some of them. The profile shows roughly 80,000 clones, 94% of them singletons. Sequencing was done on a sample of PBMCs. The sequence came from a woman under 30 in good health and CMV-seronegative.

The chain's CDR3 is CASEPTGLAGETQYF. In nucleotides, the CDR3 is TGTGCCAGCGAACCTACGGGACTAGCGGGAGAGACCCAGTACTTC. The rearrangement joins TRBV2 to TRBJ2-5, with TRBD2 identical over 12 bases. The CDR3 sequence is 15 residues long. Germline lookup yields CDR1 SNHLY and CDR2 FYNNEI. Losses at the gene ends were 8 bases for V and 4 bases for J; bases not matched to a gene: 8.